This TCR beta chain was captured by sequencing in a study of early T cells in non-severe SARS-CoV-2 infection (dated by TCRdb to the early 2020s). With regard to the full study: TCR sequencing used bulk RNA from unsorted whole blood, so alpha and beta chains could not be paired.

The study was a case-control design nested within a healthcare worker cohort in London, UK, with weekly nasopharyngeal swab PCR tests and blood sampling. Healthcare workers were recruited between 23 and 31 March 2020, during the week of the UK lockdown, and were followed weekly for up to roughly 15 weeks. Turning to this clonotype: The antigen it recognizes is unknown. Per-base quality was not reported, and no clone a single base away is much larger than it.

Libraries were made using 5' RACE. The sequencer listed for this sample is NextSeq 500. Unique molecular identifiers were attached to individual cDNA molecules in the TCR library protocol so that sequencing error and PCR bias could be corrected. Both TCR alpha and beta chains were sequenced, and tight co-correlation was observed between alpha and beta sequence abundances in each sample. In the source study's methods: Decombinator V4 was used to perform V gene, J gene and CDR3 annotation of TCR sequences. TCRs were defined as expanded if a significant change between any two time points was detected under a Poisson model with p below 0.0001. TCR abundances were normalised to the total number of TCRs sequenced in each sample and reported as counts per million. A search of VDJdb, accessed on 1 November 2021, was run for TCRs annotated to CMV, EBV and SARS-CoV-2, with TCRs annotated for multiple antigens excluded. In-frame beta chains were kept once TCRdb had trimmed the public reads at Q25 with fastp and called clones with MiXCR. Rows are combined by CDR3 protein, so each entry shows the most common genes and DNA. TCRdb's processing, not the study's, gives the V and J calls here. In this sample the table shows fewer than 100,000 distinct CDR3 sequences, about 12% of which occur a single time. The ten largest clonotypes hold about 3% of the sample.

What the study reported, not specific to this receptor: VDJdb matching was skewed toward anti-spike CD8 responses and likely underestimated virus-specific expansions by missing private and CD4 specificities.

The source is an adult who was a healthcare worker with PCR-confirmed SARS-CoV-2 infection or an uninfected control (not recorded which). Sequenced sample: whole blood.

The encoded CDR3 is CASSFGGGSHEQYF. The nucleotides are TGTGCCAGCAGTTTCGGGGGAGGGTCCCACGAGCAGTACTTC. The chain is encoded by TRBV27 joined to TRBJ2-7; 7 junctional bases match TRBD2. The CDR3 runs 14 amino acids, cysteine and phenylalanine included. The DNA shown is the 42-base CDR3, in frame from base 1. Ends trimmed: V by 3 bases, J by 5 bases; bases unmatched to a gene: 7. For CDR1 and CDR2, the germline V gene (reference sequence) lists MNHEY and SMNVEV.